This TCR beta chain was retrieved from a study of shared clonotypes between healthy human individuals. The study, taken as a whole, reports: Clonotype sharing among donors was thought likely to change with sequencing depth.

This clone was counted a single time. Its target is not known. The assay was immunoSEQ multiplex PCR, and TCRdb's table has in-frame clones only and misses some. The table lists about 2 million clones, just under 95% of them singletons. CD45RO-negative, CCR7-selected cells formed the naive CD8 fraction, which excluded terminally differentiated effector memory CD45RA+ cells. The sequence derives from a young man in good health. Sequencing used naive CD8+ T cells sorted from blood.

The CDR3 sequence is CASSREIWGGSDYGYTF. For the CDR3, the DNA is TGTGCCAGCAGCCGCGAAATCTGGGGTGGATCAGACTATGGCTACACCTTC. The rearrangement joins TRBV7-9 to TRBJ1-2; D gene ambiguous. V lost 5 bases to trimming and J lost 3 bases, with 22 bases between them. The CDR3 is 17 residues long. Germline V gives CDR1 SEHNR, CDR2 FQNEAQ (reference sequence).